One TCR beta chain is described in this entry. The antigen remains unidentified. This sample was included in a study of memory CD4+ T cells and cytomegalovirus serostatus. For the study at large: Of the healthy Belgian adults, several were CMV seropositive and more than 20 seronegative.

Single viable CD3+CD4+CD8-CD45RO+ cells were sorted as the memory CD4+ T cells. Positive selection with CD4 microbeads enriched total CD4+ T cells. Data came from immunoSEQ multiplex PCR; TCRdb stores just in-frame clones and leaves some out. This sample has some 49,000 clones, with 60% to 80% found just once. Study-level points and caveats: Each of 67 CMV-associated TCRbeta sequences occurred in one to five individuals. The CMV-associated TCR signature appears largely within the CD4+ memory repertoire.

From germline, CDR1 is SGHAT and CDR2 FQDESV (reference sequence). This CDR3 is built from 15 residues. V was shortened by 0 bases and J by 2 bases, with 10 bases between the two germline ends. This chain links TRBV11-1 with TRBJ1-2; no clear D. The sequencing sample was made of memory CD4+ T cells from blood. This sequence was found in an adult in good health and CMV-seronegative. The CDR3 protein is CASSLAEGPNYGYTF. CDR3 sequence (DNA): TGTGCCAGCAGCTTAGCGGAAGGACCCAACTATGGCTACACCTTC.